These T cell receptor beta chains were read from a single sample in a study of cytomegalovirus exposure and HLA in healthy donors. Assay: immunoSEQ multiplex PCR; the TCRdb copy retains only in-frame clones and omits some. The table lists about 120,000 clones, 73% of them singletons. The sample comprised PBMCs. The receptors were gathered from a woman aged 40 to 49 in good health and CMV-seronegative. Each CDR3 is given with its conserved first and last residue. D genes are given only for firm matches. Size is omitted from some rows. Given values are once, few, many or a class for expanded clones.

J: TRBJ2-2; V: TRBV19; D: -; size: -; CDR3: CASSMLGADTGELFF; DNA: TGTGCCAGTAGTATGTTGGGGGCGGACACCGGGGAGCTGTTTTTT
J: TRBJ2-2; V: TRBV2; D: -; size: -; CDR3: CASSEARPTGELFF; DNA: TGTGCCAGCAGTGAAGCGCGTCCTACCGGGGAGCTGTTTTTT
J: TRBJ2-3; V: TRBV5-1; D: TRBD2; size: -; CDR3: CASRKTSGTSTDTQYF; DNA: TGCGCCAGCAGAAAGACTAGCGGGACATCCACAGATACGCAGTATTTT
J: TRBJ1-6; V: TRBV9; D: TRBD1; size: -; CDR3: CASSPTGQGINSPLHF; DNA: TGTGCCAGCAGCCCTACGGGACAGGGGATTAATTCACCCCTCCACTTT
J: TRBJ1-6; V: TRBV4-3; D: -; size: -; CDR3: CASSQDHQGFGYNSPLHF; DNA: TGCGCCAGCAGCCAAGACCACCAGGGATTTGGCTATAATTCACCCCTCCACTTT
J: TRBJ2-7; V: TRBV12-5; D: -; size: -; CDR3: CASGLPPEGEQYF; DNA: TGTGCTAGTGGTTTGCCCCCTGAGGGCGAGCAGTACTTC
J: TRBJ1-3; V: TRBV19; D: -; size: -; CDR3: CASSSRGTGNTIYF; DNA: TGTGCCAGTAGCTCACGGGGGACTGGAAACACCATATATTTT
J: TRBJ2-6; V: TRBV19; D: -; size: -; CDR3: CASRADGRAGANVLTF; DNA: TGTGCCAGTCGAGCCGACGGGCGGGCTGGGGCCAACGTCCTGACTTTC
J: TRBJ2-1; V: TRBV7-3; D: -; size: -; CDR3: CASSRLGGGYNEQFF; DNA: TGTGCCAGCAGCCGACTGGGTGGAGGCTACAATGAGCAGTTCTTC
J: TRBJ1-5; V: TRBV4-1; D: -; size: -; CDR3: CASRAETYSNQPQHF; DNA: TGCGCCAGCAGAGCAGAGACTTATAGCAATCAGCCCCAGCATTTT
J: TRBJ2-3; V: TRBV6-5; D: -; size: -; CDR3: CASSYSSGRTDTQYF; DNA: TGTGCCAGCAGTTACTCCAGCGGGCGCACAGATACGCAGTATTTT
J: TRBJ2-5; V: TRBV29-1; D: -; size: -; CDR3: CSVGRGQETQYF; DNA: TGCAGCGTTGGACGGGGCCAAGAGACCCAGTACTTC
J: TRBJ2-5; V: TRBV4-3; D: TRBD1; size: few; CDR3: CASSQNPGGETQYF; DNA: TGCGCCAGCAGCCAAAACCCAGGGGGAGAGACCCAGTACTTC
J: TRBJ1-3; V: TRBV18; D: -; size: -; CDR3: CASSPSGSGNTIYF; DNA: TGTGCCAGCTCACCCAGCGGCTCTGGAAACACCATATATTTT
J: TRBJ2-5; V: TRBV7-9; D: -; size: -; CDR3: CASSLHNQETQYF; DNA: TGTGCCAGCAGCTTACACAACCAAGAGACCCAGTACTTC
J: TRBJ1-1; V: TRBV21-1; D: -; size: -; CDR3: CASRMEEQGTPEAFF; DNA: TGTGCCAGCAGAATGGAGGAACAGGGGACGCCTGAAGCTTTCTTT
J: TRBJ2-6; V: TRBV4-3; D: TRBD1; size: -; CDR3: CASSQDQQGVGSGANVLTF; DNA: TGCGCCAGCAGCCAAGATCAACAGGGGGTCGGCTCTGGGGCCAACGTCCTGACTTTC
J: TRBJ1-1; V: TRBV9; D: TRBD1; size: -; CDR3: CASSSGGETEAFF; DNA: TGTGCCAGCAGCTCAGGGGGTGAGACTGAAGCTTTCTTT
J: TRBJ1-6; V: TRBV5-4; D: TRBD1; size: -; CDR3: CASSLVGQGHNSPLHF; DNA: TGTGCCAGCAGCTTGGTAGGACAGGGCCATAATTCACCCCTCCACTTT
J: TRBJ1-1; V: TRBV6-1; D: -; size: -; CDR3: CASYRVPNTEAFF; DNA: TGTGCCTCCTACAGGGTACCGAACACTGAAGCTTTCTTT
J: TRBJ2-1; V: TRBV5-1; D: TRBD2; size: -; CDR3: CASSSGLAGVNEQFF; DNA: TGCGCCAGCAGCTCCGGACTAGCGGGAGTGAATGAGCAGTTCTTC
J: TRBJ2-7; V: TRBV5-4; D: -; size: -; CDR3: CASSPSGHLSSYEQYF; DNA: TGTGCCAGCAGCCCCTCCGGACACCTAAGCTCCTACGAGCAGTACTTC
J: TRBJ2-2; V: TRBV7-6; D: -; size: -; CDR3: CASSLRSGGTGELFF; DNA: TGTGCCAGCAGCTTACGGTCCGGCGGCACCGGGGAGCTGTTTTTT
J: TRBJ2-7; V: TRBV15; D: TRBD2; size: -; CDR3: CATSNGLAGHYEQYF; DNA: TGTGCCACCAGCAACGGACTAGCGGGGCACTACGAGCAGTACTTC
J: TRBJ2-1; V: TRBV6-5; D: -; size: -; CDR3: CATESYNEQFF; DNA: TGTGCCACCGAGTCGTACAATGAGCAGTTCTTC
J: TRBJ2-3; V: TRBV19; D: TRBD1; size: -; CDR3: CASRTNQGAADTQYF; DNA: TGTGCCAGTAGAACTAATCAGGGGGCAGCGGATACGCAGTATTTT
J: TRBJ2-7; V: TRBV9; D: TRBD2; size: -; CDR3: CASSRDPGTSGSYEQYF; DNA: TGTGCCAGCAGTCGAGATCCCGGGACTAGCGGGAGTTACGAGCAGTACTTC
J: TRBJ2-5; V: TRBV6-6; D: TRBD1; size: -; CDR3: CASSRRQGRQETQYF; DNA: TGTGCCAGCAGTCGAAGACAGGGAAGGCAAGAGACCCAGTACTTC
J: TRBJ2-1; V: TRBV9; D: -; size: -; CDR3: CASSPRVEGGPPYNEQFF; DNA: TGTGCCAGCAGCCCCCGGGTAGAGGGGGGGCCCCCTTACAATGAGCAGTTCTTC
J: TRBJ1-4; V: TRBV28; D: -; size: -; CDR3: CASSLYSLNEKLFF; DNA: TGTGCCAGCAGTTTGTATAGCCTTAATGAAAAACTGTTTTTT
J: TRBJ1-2; V: TRBV27; D: TRBD1; size: few; CDR3: CASSLNRGNGYTF; DNA: TGTGCCAGCAGTTTAAACAGGGGCAATGGCTACACCTTC
J: TRBJ2-1; V: TRBV6-1; D: TRBD2; size: -; CDR3: CATLEREGRGNEQFF; DNA: TGTGCCACCCTGGAGCGGGAGGGCCGGGGCAATGAGCAGTTCTTC
J: TRBJ2-1; V: TRBV9; D: TRBD2; size: -; CDR3: CASSYRTSGGGNEQFF; DNA: TGTGCCAGCAGCTACCGGACTAGCGGAGGTGGCAATGAGCAGTTCTTC
J: TRBJ2-7; V: TRBV30; D: TRBD1; size: -; CDR3: CAWNTGAHEQYF; DNA: TGTGCCTGGAACACAGGGGCCCACGAGCAGTACTTC
J: TRBJ1-1; V: TRBV5-4; D: -; size: -; CDR3: CASSPDLTNTEAFF; DNA: TGTGCCAGCAGCCCCGACTTAACTAACACTGAAGCTTTCTTT
J: TRBJ2-3; V: TRBV5-1; D: TRBD2; size: -; CDR3: CASSPARGAGGPVSDTQYF; DNA: TGCGCCAGCAGCCCGGCCCGGGGGGCGGGGGGGCCTGTGTCAGATACGCAGTATTTT
J: TRBJ1-1; V: TRBV6-6; D: -; size: -; CDR3: CASSYQGGTEAFF; DNA: TGTGCCAGCAGTTATCAGGGTGGTACTGAAGCTTTCTTT
J: TRBJ1-6; V: TRBV11-3; D: -; size: -; CDR3: CASSSGDNSPLHF; DNA: TGTGCCAGCAGCTCGGGAGACAATTCACCCCTCCACTTT
J: TRBJ1-1; V: TRBV7-6; D: -; size: -; CDR3: CASSLRQEKNTEAFF; DNA: TGTGCCAGCAGCTTACGACAGGAGAAGAACACTGAAGCTTTCTTT
J: TRBJ2-1; V: TRBV6-4; D: TRBD1; size: -; CDR3: CASSDGLLGQGRKNEQFF; DNA: TGTGCCAGCAGTGATGGACTTTTGGGACAGGGTCGGAAAAATGAGCAGTTCTTC
J: TRBJ2-5; V: TRBV28; D: -; size: -; CDR3: CASQPPSDGYQETQYF; DNA: TGTGCCAGCCAGCCTCCCTCCGACGGGTACCAAGAGACCCAGTACTTC
J: TRBJ2-2; V: TRBV2; D: TRBD2; size: -; CDR3: CASSFSDGKAGQNTGELFF; DNA: TGTGCCAGCAGTTTCAGCGACGGTAAAGCGGGGCAGAATACCGGGGAGCTGTTTTTT
J: TRBJ2-7; V: TRBV18; D: TRBD1; size: -; CDR3: CASSAGTGGYEQYF; DNA: TGTGCCAGCTCAGCTGGGACAGGGGGCTACGAGCAGTACTTC
J: TRBJ2-3; V: TRBV5-4; D: TRBD2; size: -; CDR3: CASSLEAGAGTSTDTQYF; DNA: TGTGCCAGCAGCTTGGAAGCGGGGGCGGGGACGAGCACAGATACGCAGTATTTT
J: TRBJ1-5; V: TRBV27; D: -; size: few; CDR3: CASSSGRGFPQHF; DNA: TGTGCCAGCAGTTCGGGCAGGGGTTTCCCCCAGCATTTT
J: TRBJ1-5; V: TRBV7-2; D: TRBD1; size: -; CDR3: CASSLVGQEGQPQHF; DNA: TGTGCCAGCAGCTTAGTCGGACAGGAGGGTCAGCCCCAGCATTTT
J: TRBJ2-3; V: TRBV28; D: TRBD1; size: -; CDR3: CASSQIDRVIKGVSTDTQYF; DNA: TGTGCCAGCAGTCAAATAGACAGGGTAATAAAGGGAGTGAGCACAGATACGCAGTATTTT
J: TRBJ2-1; V: TRBV4-1; D: TRBD2; size: -; CDR3: CASSRLRFSGGDNEQFF; DNA: TGCGCCAGCAGCCGCCTAAGATTTAGCGGGGGGGATAATGAGCAGTTCTTC
J: TRBJ2-2; V: TRBV18; D: TRBD1; size: -; CDR3: CASSPNSPGQGNTGELFF; DNA: TGTGCCAGCTCACCAAATTCACCGGGACAGGGCAACACCGGGGAGCTGTTTTTT
J: TRBJ2-5; V: TRBV7-2; D: TRBD2; size: -; CDR3: CASSLSGLAAGQETQYF; DNA: TGTGCCAGCAGCTTATCGGGACTAGCGGCGGGGCAAGAGACCCAGTACTTC
J: TRBJ2-3; V: TRBV5-1; D: -; size: -; CDR3: CASSLDGAGTDTQYF; DNA: TGCGCCAGCAGCTTGGATGGGGCGGGCACAGATACGCAGTATTTT
J: TRBJ1-6; V: TRBV7-3; D: -; size: -; CDR3: CASSLSRSSPLHF; DNA: TGTGCCAGCAGCTTAAGTCGGTCCTCACCCCTCCACTTT
J: TRBJ2-5; V: TRBV4-1; D: -; size: once; CDR3: CASSPNKHVQETQYF; DNA: TGCGCCAGCAGCCCCAACAAACATGTACAAGAGACCCAGTACTTC
J: TRBJ1-1; V: TRBV7-2; D: -; size: -; CDR3: CASSLRGLEAFF; DNA: TGTGCCAGCAGCTTACGTGGCCTCGAAGCTTTCTTT
J: TRBJ2-5; V: TRBV6-5; D: TRBD2; size: -; CDR3: CASSPAGGQETQYF; DNA: TGTGCCAGCAGCCCAGCGGGGGGGCAAGAGACCCAGTACTTC
J: TRBJ1-2; V: TRBV2; D: TRBD1; size: -; CDR3: CASRLGQGASGYTF; DNA: TGTGCCAGCAGACTCGGACAGGGGGCAAGTGGCTACACCTTC
J: TRBJ1-5; V: TRBV6-5; D: TRBD1; size: -; CDR3: CASRAGQGHQPQHF; DNA: TGTGCCAGCAGAGCGGGACAGGGGCATCAGCCCCAGCATTTT
J: TRBJ1-5; V: TRBV6-1; D: -; size: -; CDR3: CASSEGLDGNQPQHF; DNA: TGTGCCAGCAGTGAAGGACTGGATGGCAATCAGCCCCAGCATTTT